Shown below are 5 T cell receptor beta chains from a single sample sequenced in a study of blood T cell repertoires in COVID-19. Using immunoSEQ multiplex PCR, the repertoire was profiled, and TCRdb retains in-frame clones only, with some absent. The data hold about 320,000 clones, with roughly 90% observed a single time. Sequenced material: PBMCs or T cells enriched from blood (not recorded which). Receptors originate from a man in his sixties who had recovered from COVID-19.

The chain has TRBV6-5 and TRBJ1-2; D gene uncertain. Trimming pared 7 bases from V and 2 bases from J, leaving 14 bases between. This CDR3 contains 14 residues. The V gene's germline CDR1 is MNHEY and CDR2 SVGAGI. CDR3 loop: CASTDTSRNYGYTF. The DNA of the CDR3 is TGTGCCAGCACCGACACGTCAAGGAACTATGGCTACACCTTC.

The chain combines TRBV3-1 (or the pseudogene TRBV3-2) with TRBJ2-7; D not certain. CDR3 length equals 11 residues. CDR1 is LGHDT and CDR2 is YNNKEL in the germline V gene (reference sequence). V lost 5 bases and J lost 5, with 7 bases in between. CDR3: CASSKSHEQYF. DNA for the CDR3: TGTGCCAGCAGCAAAAGCCACGAGCAGTACTTC.

Notes on this clone: Mismatch with germline at one junction end may stem from a read error. The chain combines TRBV5-6 with TRBJ2-5, with TRBD2 matching 10 bases. The CDR3 covers 16 residues. The germline V gene encodes CDR1 SGHDT and CDR2 YYEEEE. DNA of the CDR3: TGTGCCAGCAGCTTTTCCGGACTAGCGGCACGAGAGGCCCAGTACTTC. It is translated as CASSFSGLAAREAQYF.

The chain joins TRBV4-1 to TRBJ2-7; 10 positions match TRBD1. The CDR3 is 16 amino acids. With 0 bases clipped from V and 4 bases from J, the junction kept 6 bases outside the gene matches. Looked up from germline, CDR1 is MGHRA and CDR2 is YSYEKL. Here the CDR3 reads CASSQDLGTGVYEQYF. As DNA, the CDR3 is TGCGCCAGCAGCCAAGATCTAGGGACAGGGGTTTACGAGCAGTACTTC.

V is TRBV2 and J is TRBJ1-6; 8 nucleotides match TRBD1. Unmatched junction bases numbered 6, after V lost 8 bases and J lost 6 bases. CDR1 and CDR2 (germline): SNHLY, FYNNEI. The CDR3 length is 14 residues. The CDR3 loop reads CASRDRFFNSPLHF. As DNA, the CDR3 is TGTGCCAGCCGGGACAGGTTCTTTAATTCACCCCTCCACTTT. The full variable domain, with the rest looked up from reference TRBV2 and TRBJ1-6, is EPEVTQTPSHQVTQMGQEVILRCVPISNHLYFYWYRQILGQKVEFLVSFYNNEISEKSEIFDDQFSVERPDGSNFTLKIRSTKLEDSAMYFCASRDRFFNSPLHFGNGTRLTVT.